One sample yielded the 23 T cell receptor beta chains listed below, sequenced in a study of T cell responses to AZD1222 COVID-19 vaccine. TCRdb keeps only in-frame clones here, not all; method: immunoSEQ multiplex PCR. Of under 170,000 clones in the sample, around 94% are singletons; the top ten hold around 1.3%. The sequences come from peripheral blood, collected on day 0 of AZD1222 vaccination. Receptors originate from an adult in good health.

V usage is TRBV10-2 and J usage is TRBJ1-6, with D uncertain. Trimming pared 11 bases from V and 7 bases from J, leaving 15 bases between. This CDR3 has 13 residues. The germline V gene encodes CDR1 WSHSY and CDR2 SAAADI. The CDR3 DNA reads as TGCGCCGGGAGGAGGGAACACAATTCACCCCTCCACTTT. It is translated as CAGRREHNSPLHF.

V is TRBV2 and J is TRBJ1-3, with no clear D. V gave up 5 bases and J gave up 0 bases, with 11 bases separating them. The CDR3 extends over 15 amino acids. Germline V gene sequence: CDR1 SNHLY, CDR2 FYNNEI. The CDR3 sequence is CASSPTTYSGNTIYF. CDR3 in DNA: TGTGCCAGCAGTCCCACCACGTACTCTGGAAACACCATATATTTT.

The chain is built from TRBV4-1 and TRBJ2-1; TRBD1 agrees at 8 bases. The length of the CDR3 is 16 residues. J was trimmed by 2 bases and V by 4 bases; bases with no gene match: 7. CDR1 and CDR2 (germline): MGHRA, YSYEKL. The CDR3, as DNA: TGCGCCAGCAGCCTCCCGGGACAGGTCCCCTACAATGAGCAGTTCTTC. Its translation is CASSLPGQVPYNEQFF.

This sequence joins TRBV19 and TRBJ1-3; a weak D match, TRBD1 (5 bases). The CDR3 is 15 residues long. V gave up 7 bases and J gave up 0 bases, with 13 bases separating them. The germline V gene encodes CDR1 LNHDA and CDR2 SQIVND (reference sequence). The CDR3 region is CASKTGRYSGNTIYF. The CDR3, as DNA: TGTGCCAGTAAGACGGGACGTTACTCTGGAAACACCATATATTTT.

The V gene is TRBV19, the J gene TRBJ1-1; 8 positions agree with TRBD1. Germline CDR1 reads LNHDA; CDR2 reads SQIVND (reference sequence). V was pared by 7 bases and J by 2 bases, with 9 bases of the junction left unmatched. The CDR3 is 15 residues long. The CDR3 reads CASTELDRGNTEAFF. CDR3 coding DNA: TGTGCCAGTACCGAACTAGACAGGGGTAACACTGAAGCTTTCTTT.

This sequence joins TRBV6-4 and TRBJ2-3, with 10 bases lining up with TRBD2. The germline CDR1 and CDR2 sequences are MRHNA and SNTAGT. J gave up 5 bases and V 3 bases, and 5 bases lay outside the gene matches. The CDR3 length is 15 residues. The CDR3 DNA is TGTGCCAGCAGTGAAGCGTCTAGCGGGGGAGATACGCAGTATTTT. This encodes CASSEASSGGDTQYF.

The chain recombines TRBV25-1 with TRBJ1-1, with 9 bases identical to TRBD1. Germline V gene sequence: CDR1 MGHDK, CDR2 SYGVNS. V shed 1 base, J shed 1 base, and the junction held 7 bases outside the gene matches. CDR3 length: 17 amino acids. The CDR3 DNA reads TGTGCCAGCAGTGAATTTGGGACAGGGAGTTGGAACACTGAAGCTTTCTTT. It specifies CASSEFGTGSWNTEAFF. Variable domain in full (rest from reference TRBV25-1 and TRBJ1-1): EADIYQTPRYLVIGTGKKITLECSQTMGHDKMYWYQQDPGMELHLIHYSYGVNSTEKGDLSSESTVSRIRTEHFPLTLESARPSHTSQYLCASSEFGTGSWNTEAFFGQGTRLTVV.

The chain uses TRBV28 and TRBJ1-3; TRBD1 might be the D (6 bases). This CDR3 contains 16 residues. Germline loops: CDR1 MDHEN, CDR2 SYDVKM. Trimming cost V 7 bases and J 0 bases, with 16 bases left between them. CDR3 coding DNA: TGTGCCAGCAACAATCCCGGGGGCGACTCTGGAAACACCATATATTTT. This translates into CASNNPGGDSGNTIYF.

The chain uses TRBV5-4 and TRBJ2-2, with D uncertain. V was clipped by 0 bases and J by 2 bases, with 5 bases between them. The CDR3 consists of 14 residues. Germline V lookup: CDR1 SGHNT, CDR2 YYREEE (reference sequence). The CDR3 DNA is TGTGCCAGCAGCTTGGAGGTAAACACCGGGGAGCTGTTTTTT. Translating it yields CASSLEVNTGELFF.

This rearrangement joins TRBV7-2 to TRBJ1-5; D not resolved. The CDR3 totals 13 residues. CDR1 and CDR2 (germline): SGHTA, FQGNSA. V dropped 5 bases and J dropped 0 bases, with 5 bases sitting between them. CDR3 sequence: CASSKSSNQPQHF. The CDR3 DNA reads TGTGCCAGCAGCAAAAGTAGCAATCAGCCCCAGCATTTT.

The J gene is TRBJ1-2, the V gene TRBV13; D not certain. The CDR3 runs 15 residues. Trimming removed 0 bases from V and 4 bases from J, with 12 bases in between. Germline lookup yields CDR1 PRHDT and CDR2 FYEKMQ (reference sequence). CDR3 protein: CASSLGRPGGYGYTF. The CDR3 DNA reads TGTGCCAGCAGCTTAGGCAGACCAGGAGGCTATGGCTACACCTTC.

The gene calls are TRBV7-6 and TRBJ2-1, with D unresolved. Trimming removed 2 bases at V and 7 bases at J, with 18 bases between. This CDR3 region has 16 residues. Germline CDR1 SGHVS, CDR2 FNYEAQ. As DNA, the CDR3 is TGTGCCAGCAGCTTACGACCGGTGGCGACCGGGAATGAGCAGTTCTTC. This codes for CASSLRPVATGNEQFF. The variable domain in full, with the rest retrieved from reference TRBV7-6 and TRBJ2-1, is GAGVSQSPRYKVTKRGQDVALRCDPISGHVSLYWYRQALGQGPEFLTYFNYEAQQDKSGLPNDRFSAERPEGSISTLTIQRTEQRDSAMYRCASSLRPVATGNEQFFGPGTRLTVL.

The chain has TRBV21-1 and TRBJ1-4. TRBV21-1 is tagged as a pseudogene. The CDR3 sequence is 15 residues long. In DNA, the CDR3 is TGTGCCAGCAGCAAAGAGGAGCGAGCTAAGGAAAAACTGTTTTTT. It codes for CASSKEERAKEKLFF.

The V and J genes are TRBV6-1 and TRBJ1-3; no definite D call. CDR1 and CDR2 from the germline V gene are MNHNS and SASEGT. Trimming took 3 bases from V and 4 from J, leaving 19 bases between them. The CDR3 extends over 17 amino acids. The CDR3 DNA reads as TGTGCCAGCAGTGAGCCCCTCGTGCGGGATTGGGGAAACACCATATATTTT. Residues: CASSEPLVRDWGNTIYF.

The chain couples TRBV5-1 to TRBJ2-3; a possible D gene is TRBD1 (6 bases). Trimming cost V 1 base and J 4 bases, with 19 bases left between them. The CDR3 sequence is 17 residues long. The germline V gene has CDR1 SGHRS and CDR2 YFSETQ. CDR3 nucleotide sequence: TGCGCCAGCAGCTTGCGTCCCACACAGGGAGAGTCAGATACGCAGTATTTT. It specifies CASSLRPTQGESDTQYF.

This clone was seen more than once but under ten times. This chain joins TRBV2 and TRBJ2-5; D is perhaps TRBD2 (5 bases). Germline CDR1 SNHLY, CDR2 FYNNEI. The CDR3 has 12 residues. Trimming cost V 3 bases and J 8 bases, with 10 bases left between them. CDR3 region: CASSDRGQTQYF. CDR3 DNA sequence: TGTGCCAGCAGTGATCGAGGGCAAACCCAGTACTTC.

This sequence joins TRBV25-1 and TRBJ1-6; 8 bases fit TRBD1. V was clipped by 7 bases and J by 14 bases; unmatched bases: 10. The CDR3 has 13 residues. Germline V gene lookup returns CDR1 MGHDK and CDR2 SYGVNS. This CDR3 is CASIGQGSGSLHF. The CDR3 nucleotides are TGTGCCAGCATCGGACAGGGTTCAGGTTCCCTCCACTTT.

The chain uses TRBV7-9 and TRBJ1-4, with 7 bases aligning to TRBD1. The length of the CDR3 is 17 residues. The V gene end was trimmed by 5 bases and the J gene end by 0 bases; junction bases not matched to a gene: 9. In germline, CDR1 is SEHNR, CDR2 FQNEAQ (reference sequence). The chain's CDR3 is CASSKGPGGATNEKLFF. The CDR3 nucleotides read TGTGCCAGCAGCAAAGGCCCAGGGGGGGCAACTAATGAAAAACTGTTTTTT.

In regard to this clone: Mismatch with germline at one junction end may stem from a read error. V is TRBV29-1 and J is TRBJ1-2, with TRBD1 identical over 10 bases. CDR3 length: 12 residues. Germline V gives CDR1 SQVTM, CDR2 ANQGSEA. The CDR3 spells CSVETGTGAIWF. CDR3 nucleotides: TGCAGCGTCGAAACCGGGACAGGGGCCATTTGGTTC.

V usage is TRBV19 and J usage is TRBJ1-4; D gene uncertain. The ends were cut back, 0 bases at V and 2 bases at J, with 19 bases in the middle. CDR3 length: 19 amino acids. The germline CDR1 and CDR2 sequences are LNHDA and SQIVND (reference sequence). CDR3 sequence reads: CASSIDLWRGSRTNEKLFF. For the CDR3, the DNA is TGTGCCAGTAGTATAGATCTTTGGCGCGGGTCACGGACTAATGAAAAACTGTTTTTT.

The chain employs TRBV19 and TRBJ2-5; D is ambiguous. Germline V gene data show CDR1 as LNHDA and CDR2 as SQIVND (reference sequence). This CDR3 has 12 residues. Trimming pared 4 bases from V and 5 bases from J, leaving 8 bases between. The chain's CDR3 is CASSSSRETQYF. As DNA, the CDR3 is TGTGCCAGTAGTAGTAGCCGGGAGACCCAGTACTTC. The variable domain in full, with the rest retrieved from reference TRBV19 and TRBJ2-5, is DGGITQSPKYLFRKEGQNVTLSCEQNLNHDAMYWYRQDPGQGLRLIYYSQIVNDFQKGDIAEGYSVSREKKESFPLTVTSAQKNPTAFYLCASSSSRETQYFGPGTRLLVL.

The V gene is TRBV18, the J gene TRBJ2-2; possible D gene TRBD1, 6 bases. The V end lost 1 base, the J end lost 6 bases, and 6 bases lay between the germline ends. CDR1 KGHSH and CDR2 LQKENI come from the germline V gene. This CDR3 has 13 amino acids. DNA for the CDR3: TGTGCCAGCTCACCACGGGGGCCCGGGGAGCTGTTTTTT. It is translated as CASSPRGPGELFF.

The CDR3 region has the DNA TGCGCCAGCAGCGCACAGGGAATGGGCACTGGAAACACCATATATTTT. Its protein product is CASSAQGMGTGNTIYF. The chain has TRBV5-1 and TRBJ1-3, with D tentatively TRBD1 (6 bases). CDR3 length: 16 amino acids. V was pared by 4 bases and J by 2 bases, with 16 bases between. The germline V gene has CDR1 SGHRS and CDR2 YFSETQ.